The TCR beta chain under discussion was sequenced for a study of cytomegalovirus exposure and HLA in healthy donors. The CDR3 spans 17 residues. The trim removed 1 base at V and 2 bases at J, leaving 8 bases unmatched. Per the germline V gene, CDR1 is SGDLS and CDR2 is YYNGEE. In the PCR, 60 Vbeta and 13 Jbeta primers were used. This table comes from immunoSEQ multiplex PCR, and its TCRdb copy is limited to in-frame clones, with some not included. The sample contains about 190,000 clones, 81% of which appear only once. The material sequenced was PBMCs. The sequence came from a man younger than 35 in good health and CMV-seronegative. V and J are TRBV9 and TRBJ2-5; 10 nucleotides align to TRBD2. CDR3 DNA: TGTGCCAGCAGCGTAAGACTAGCGGGCAGGGAACAAGAGACCCAGTACTTC. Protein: CASSVRLAGREQETQYF.